The 14 T cell receptor beta chains below were found in one sample sequenced in a study of T-cell memory formation after mild COVID-19. In TCRdb, the 5' RACE reads were re-called with MiXCR into one record per CDR3 protein. The data show 450,000 or so distinct CDR3 sequences, around a quarter seen once. Material: PBMCs or a T cell subset sorted from them (not recorded which). These receptors were obtained from an adult woman who had mild COVID-19 (a few samples of this study predate the infection). Cell type and time point are not known.

The chain couples TRBV23-1 to TRBJ2-1; the D gene is possibly TRBD2 (6 bases). TRBV23-1 is flagged as an ORF with uncertain function. The CDR3 consists of 15 residues. V was cut by 4 bases and J by 8 bases, with 18 bases left in between. CDR3 DNA sequence: TGCGCCAGCAGTCGCTGGACCCCCGAGCGGGATGAGCAGTTCTTC. Its translation is CASSRWTPERDEQFF.

The chain recombines TRBV3-1 with TRBJ1-5; D gene unclear. Germline CDR1 is LGHDT and CDR2 is YNNKEL (reference sequence). The germline V and J ends were trimmed by 1 base and 4 bases, with 8 bases remaining between them. The CDR3 contains 14 residues. The DNA for the CDR3 is TGTGCCAGCAGCCAAGTGGCAGGTAATCAGCCCCAGCATTTT. Protein: CASSQVAGNQPQHF.

This clonotype turned up a few times. CDR3 DNA: TGTGCCTGGAGTGGGCAGACAGGGAAGGAGACCCAGTACTTC. As protein: CAWSGQTGKETQYF. This rearrangement joins TRBV30 to TRBJ2-5, with 7 positions matching TRBD1. The V gene end was trimmed by 1 base and the J gene end by 5 bases; junction bases not matched to a gene: 7. The CDR3 loop spans 14 amino acids. CDR1 is GTSNPN and CDR2 is SVGIG in the germline V gene (reference sequence). Full variable domain (remainder filled in from reference TRBV30 and TRBJ2-5): SQTIHQWPATLVQPVGSPLSLECTVEGTSNPNLYWYRQAAGRGLQLLFYSVGIGQISSEVPQNLSASRPQDRQFILSSKKLLLSDSGFYLCAWSGQTGKETQYFGPGTRLLVL.

This clonotype was picked up a small number of times. DNA for the CDR3: TGTGCCACCAGTGATCCTCGGGTGGGAAAAGCTTTCTTT. It codes for CATSDPRVGKAFF. This sequence joins TRBV24-1 and TRBJ1-1; no firm D call. V lost 3 bases, J lost 9 bases, and 13 bases lay in between. The V gene's germline CDR1 is KGHDR and CDR2 SFDVKD. The CDR3 spans 13 residues.

The CDR3 reads CASRPGQGAIFVYGYTF. In nucleotides, the CDR3 is TGTGCCAGCAGGCCCGGACAGGGGGCAATCTTTGTCTATGGCTACACCTTC. The chain carries TRBV28 and TRBJ1-2, with TRBD1 matching 11 bases. CDR1 is MDHEN and CDR2 is SYDVKM in the germline V gene. The CDR3 is made up of 17 amino acids. Trimming took 6 bases from V and 4 from J; bases not matched to a gene: 13.

This clonotype occurred a few times. V gene TRBV7-2 combines with J gene TRBJ2-3; D gene uncertain. The CDR3 loop spans 16 amino acids. V was pared by 1 base and J by 2 bases, with 13 bases between. Germline V lookup: CDR1 SGHTA, CDR2 FQGNSA. The CDR3 DNA follows: TGTGCCAGCAGCTTAGTGTCAGGTCCTACCACAGATACGCAGTATTTT. It codes for CASSLVSGPTTDTQYF.

This rearrangement joins TRBV24-1 to TRBJ2-3, with D possibly being TRBD2 (5 bases). Trimming cost V 3 bases and J 6 bases, with 9 bases left between them. The CDR3 is made up of 13 amino acids. Germline V CDR1 and CDR2: KGHDR, SFDVKD. The CDR3 is CATSDTSGDTQYF. The CDR3 nucleotides read TGTGCCACCAGTGATACTTCGGGGGATACGCAGTATTTT.

V gene TRBV9 combines with J gene TRBJ2-7, with 9 nucleotides matching TRBD1. Losses at the gene ends were 0 bases for V and 7 bases for J; bases not matched to a gene: 8. From germline, CDR1 is SGDLS and CDR2 YYNGEE. The CDR3 loop spans 15 amino acids. The CDR3 coding sequence is TGTGCCAGCAGCGTAGTGGGGACAGGGTCGGCGGAGCAGTACTTC. It translates to CASSVVGTGSAEQYF.

This clonotype has more than one count but fewer than ten. V usage is TRBV29-1 and J usage is TRBJ2-7; a possible D gene is TRBD2 (5 bases). The V and J ends lost 4 bases and 3 bases respectively, with 13 bases between them. The CDR3 is 13 residues long. Germline CDR1 SQVTM, CDR2 ANQGSEA. In nucleotides, the CDR3 is TGCAGCGTTGTGCCCCCCGGGAACTACGAGCAGTACTTC. It encodes CSVVPPGNYEQYF.

This clonotype turned up a few times. The chain joins TRBV12-3 or TRBV12-4 to TRBJ2-1; 8 bases map to TRBD1. The length of the CDR3 is 16 residues. Trimming cost V 2 bases and J 1 base; bases outside gene matches: 4. CDR3 loop: CASSLRDRKSYNEQFF. CDR3 sequence (DNA): TGTGCCAGCAGTTTAAGGGACAGGAAATCCTACAATGAGCAGTTCTTC.

The chain links TRBV6-6 to TRBJ2-2, with TRBD2 identical over 11 bases. Germline values: CDR1 MNHNY, CDR2 SVGAGI (reference sequence). The CDR3 extends over 16 amino acids. After removal of 0 bases from V and 6 bases from J, the junction contained 3 bases not matched to a gene. The CDR3 loop is CASSYSRLAGPGELFF. The CDR3 DNA follows: TGTGCCAGCAGTTACTCGAGACTAGCGGGACCCGGGGAGCTGTTTTTT.

The V and J genes are TRBV20-1 and TRBJ1-6; TRBD1 agrees at 10 bases. V dropped 6 bases and J dropped 9; count of bases not matched to a gene: 11. CDR1 is DFQATT and CDR2 is SNEGSKA in the germline V gene (reference sequence). The length of the CDR3 is 15 residues. This chain's CDR3 is CSAHTPGQGFSPLHF. In DNA form, the CDR3 reads TGCAGTGCGCACACGCCGGGACAGGGGTTTTCACCCCTCCACTTT.

This clonotype was seen more than once but under ten times. This chain connects TRBV7-6 to TRBJ1-1, with TRBD1 identical over 7 bases. The germline V gene has CDR1 SGHVS and CDR2 FNYEAQ. The CDR3 sequence is 15 residues long. Losses at the gene ends were 4 bases for V and 1 base for J; bases not matched to a gene: 6. CDR3 sequence (DNA): TGTGCCAGCAGCTCACACAGGGGACCGAACACTGAAGCTTTCTTT. It specifies CASSSHRGPNTEAFF.

This clonotype was seen more than once but under ten times. The chain recombines TRBV6-5 with TRBJ2-7, with D unresolved. Germline V lookup: CDR1 MNHEY, CDR2 SVGAGI. This CDR3 is built from 15 residues. Trimming shortened V by 2 bases and J by 2 bases, and 13 bases separated the two germline ends. The CDR3 here is CASSYLAGPAYEQYF. Here the CDR3 DNA reads TGTGCCAGCAGTTACCTGGCCGGGCCCGCCTACGAGCAGTACTTC.